This paragraph covers one T cell receptor (beta chain) sequence. The source of the sample is a study of blood T cell repertoires in COVID-19. Across the whole study: The United States, Italy and Spain provided the acute and convalescent COVID-19 samples. T cells, B-cell-depleted T cells, or PBMCs provided the cDNA or gDNA that served as material.

In the source study's methods: It was from reference gene primer amplification that nucleated cell counts were estimated. The data were produced by immunoSEQ multiplex PCR, yet TCRdb's version contains in-frame clones alone and is incomplete. V, J and clone size reflect that table, while D and trimming were determined from the DNA. The data show 260,000 or so clones, 80% to 90% seen once. Enrollees, roughly 18 to 89 years old, lived in about two dozen US areas. The J segment lost 6 bases and the V segment lost 4 bases, leaving 3 bases of the junction unmatched. The CDR3 spans 13 residues. CDR1 and CDR2 (germline): LNHNV, YYDKDF (reference sequence).

V usage is TRBV15 and J usage is TRBJ1-5, with TRBD1 identical over 7 bases. The sequenced material came from PBMCs or T cells enriched from blood (not recorded which). The clonotype comes from a man between 18 and 35 years old who had recovered from COVID-19. CDR3 sequence: CATSTTGFQPQHF. In DNA, the CDR3 is TGTGCCACCAGCACGACAGGGTTTCAGCCCCAGCATTTT.